Each of the 32 T cell receptor beta chains below was sequenced from the same sample in a study of shared clonotypes between healthy human individuals. Repertoires were generated with immunoSEQ multiplex PCR, while TCRdb's copy carries only in-frame clones and drops some. Here the sample spans 800,000 to 950,000 clones, about 96% being singletons. Terminally differentiated effector memory CD45RA+ cells were excluded by CCR7 positive selection of CD45RO-negative cells. Material: naive CD8+ T cells sorted from blood. The receptors shown here come from a man aged 30-40 years in good health.

V usage is TRBV29-1 and J usage is TRBJ2-5, with D possibly being TRBD1 (7 bases). Trimming cost V 6 bases and J 6 bases, with 17 bases left between them. CDR3 size: 13 residues. From germline, CDR1 is SQVTM and CDR2 ANQGSEA. DNA of the CDR3: TGCAGCGTAGGCGACAGGGCGGGAAAGACCCAGTACTTC. Translation gives CSVGDRAGKTQYF.

V gene TRBV10-2 combines with J gene TRBJ2-1; TRBD2 is a possible D gene (5 bases). Trimming took 8 bases from V and 0 from J, leaving 11 bases between them. Germline V gene sequence: CDR1 WSHSY, CDR2 SAAADI. This CDR3 is 14 amino acids long. The CDR3 spells CASREGASYNEQFF. The DNA of the CDR3 is TGCGCCAGCCGAGAGGGAGCCTCCTACAATGAGCAGTTCTTC.

The rearrangement links TRBV19 to TRBJ2-3; perhaps TRBD1 as D (5 bases). CDR3 length: 14 amino acids. Germline V lookup: CDR1 LNHDA, CDR2 SQIVND (reference sequence). Trimming left V 7 bases short and J 2 bases short, with 13 bases between. In DNA form, the CDR3 reads TGTGCCAGTAAAGGGGATGGGAACACAGATACGCAGTATTTT. It translates to CASKGDGNTDTQYF.

The rearrangement uses TRBV7-8 and TRBJ2-3; TRBD2 agrees at 15 bases. V shed 5 bases and J 10 bases; nucleotides not matched to a gene: 1. Looked up from germline, CDR1 is SGHVS and CDR2 is FQNEAQ. The CDR3 sequence is 13 residues long. The DNA of the CDR3 is TGTGCCAGCAGCAGGACTAGCGGGAGGGCGCAGTATTTT. Protein product: CASSRTSGRAQYF.

This clone is a singleton in its sample. In DNA, the CDR3 is TGTGCCAGCAGCCCCACACAGGGGGCAAATACAGATACGCAGTATTTT. Protein product: CASSPTQGANTDTQYF. The chain is built from TRBV7-6 and TRBJ2-3; 9 nucleotides line up with TRBD1. The germline gives CDR1 SGHVS, CDR2 FNYEAQ. This CDR3 is built from 16 residues. Losses at the gene ends were 5 bases for V and 3 bases for J; bases not matched to a gene: 9.

The chain joins TRBV27 to TRBJ1-5; D call uncertain. CDR3 length: 17 amino acids. Germline V gene sequence: CDR1 MNHEY, CDR2 SMNVEV (reference sequence). The V end lost 2 bases, the J end lost 4 bases, and 18 bases lay between the germline ends. The CDR3 loop is CASSLAGGLVKNQPQHF. The CDR3 DNA reads as TGTGCCAGCAGTTTAGCGGGAGGACTTGTCAAGAATCAGCCCCAGCATTTT.

The chain has TRBV11-2 and TRBJ2-7; no clear D. The CDR3 length is 11 residues. Trimming removed 1 base at V and 12 bases at J, with 10 bases between. CDR1 is SGHAT, CDR2 FQNNGV, per germline. Written as DNA, the CDR3 is TGTGCCAGCAGCTTAGCTGGGGTACTGTACTTC. It translates to CASSLAGVLYF.

The V gene is TRBV4-3, the J gene TRBJ2-2, with a possible D match to TRBD1 (6 bases). CDR1 is LGHNA, CDR2 YSLEER, per germline. The CDR3 sequence is 17 residues long. Trimming took off 0 bases at V and 5 bases at J, with 16 bases between the two ends. The CDR3 DNA is TGCGCCAGCAGCCAAGAGGTTGGGGGCGCCGGAACCGGGGAGCTGTTTTTT. Protein: CASSQEVGGAGTGELFF.

The chain links TRBV13 to TRBJ2-3, with D uncertain. V was cut by 2 bases and J by 0 bases, with 6 bases left in between. This CDR3 contains 14 residues. Germline loops: CDR1 PRHDT, CDR2 FYEKMQ (reference sequence). The CDR3 DNA reads as TGTGCCAGCAGCTTACAGCAGAGCACAGATACGCAGTATTTT. Translation: CASSLQQSTDTQYF.

The chain has TRBV11-2 and TRBJ2-3, with D possibly being TRBD1 (5 bases). The CDR3 is 16 residues long. From germline, CDR1 is SGHAT and CDR2 FQNNGV. Trimming pared 6 bases from V and 4 bases from J, leaving 20 bases between. The CDR3 loop reads CASSFPRQGYADTQYF. The CDR3 nucleotides are TGTGCCAGCAGTTTCCCGCGCCAGGGATACGCAGATACGCAGTATTTT.

The CDR3 spells CASKPGAYTEAFF. The CDR3 DNA reads TGTGCCAGCAAACCCGGGGCCTACACTGAAGCTTTCTTT. The V gene is TRBV6-5, the J gene TRBJ1-1; D perhaps matches TRBD1 (5 bases). CDR3 length: 13 amino acids. The germline V gene encodes CDR1 MNHEY and CDR2 SVGAGI. V was clipped by 7 bases and J by 3 bases, with 12 bases between them.

Of note for this clone: Other DNA sequences of this sample code for an identical CDR3. The chain employs TRBV11-2 and TRBJ2-2; D is unresolved. V lost 2 bases to trimming and J lost 2 bases, with 3 bases between them. From germline, CDR1 is SGHAT and CDR2 FQNNGV. This CDR3 contains 13 residues. CDR3: CASSLSNTGELFF. In DNA form, the CDR3 reads TGTGCCAGCAGCTTAAGTAACACCGGGGAGCTGTTTTTT.

The V call is TRBV19, the J call TRBJ2-5; D is uncertain. The V gene's germline CDR1 is LNHDA and CDR2 SQIVND (reference sequence). CDR3 length: 14 amino acids. V lost 5 bases, J lost 5 bases, and 15 bases lay in between. The DNA for the CDR3 is TGTGCCAGTAGTGGAGTGGGTCCGTCGGAGACCCAGTACTTC. Translating gives CASSGVGPSETQYF.

This chain uses TRBV4-1 with TRBJ2-7, with TRBD2 identical over 10 bases. CDR3 size: 18 residues. Trimming took 1 base from V and 3 from J; bases not matched to a gene: 12. The germline V gene encodes CDR1 MGHRA and CDR2 YSYEKL. The CDR3 sequence is CASSQVHGASGRSYEQYF. CDR3 DNA: TGCGCCAGCAGCCAAGTCCACGGCGCTAGCGGGAGAAGCTACGAGCAGTACTTC.

The chain employs TRBV28 and TRBJ2-7, with D possibly TRBD2 on 5 matching bases. The CDR3 consists of 14 residues. The V end was cut by 1 base, the J end by 0 bases, with 7 bases between. Germline V gene lookup returns CDR1 MDHEN and CDR2 SYDVKM. CDR3 protein: CASSLFGDSYEQYF. CDR3 coding DNA: TGTGCCAGCAGTTTATTCGGGGACTCCTACGAGCAGTACTTC.

V usage is TRBV11-2 and J usage is TRBJ2-1; no firm D call. The CDR3 has 15 residues. Germline CDR1 SGHAT, CDR2 FQNNGV. Trimming cost V 5 bases and J 4 bases, with 15 bases left between them. CDR3 region: CASSIFGRSYNEQFF. Here the CDR3 DNA reads TGTGCCAGCAGCATCTTCGGACGGAGTTACAATGAGCAGTTCTTC.

This clone is a singleton in its sample. The chain links TRBV7-9 to TRBJ2-7; 9 bases match TRBD1. Losses at the gene ends were 4 bases for V and 3 bases for J; bases not matched to a gene: 10. Germline V gene lookup returns CDR1 SEHNR and CDR2 FQNEAQ (reference sequence). This CDR3 has 16 amino acids. The CDR3 DNA is TGTGCCAGCAGCTCTGGGACAGGGCAGAGAGTCTACGAGCAGTACTTC. Amino acid sequence: CASSSGTGQRVYEQYF.

V is TRBV6-1 and J is TRBJ2-3; D tentatively reads TRBD1 or TRBD2 (6 bases each). CDR3 length: 15 amino acids. V lost 8 bases and J 3 bases, leaving 18 bases between the germline ends. The V gene's germline CDR1 is MNHNS and CDR2 SASEGT. The DNA for the CDR3 is TGTGCCAGCCCGAAGGGGGTAGCGGAGACAGATACGCAGTATTTT. Its translation is CASPKGVAETDTQYF.

Written as DNA, the CDR3 is TGTGCCACCCTGGACAACCTTTCCTACGAGCAGTACTTC. As protein: CATLDNLSYEQYF. The chain is built from TRBV15 and TRBJ2-7; possible D gene TRBD1, 5 bases. In germline, CDR1 is LNHNV, CDR2 YYDKDF (reference sequence). Trimming removed 8 bases from V and 1 base from J, with 12 bases in between. This CDR3 contains 13 residues.

V and J are TRBV10-2 and TRBJ1-5; D might be TRBD1 (5 bases). From germline, CDR1 is WSHSY and CDR2 SAAADI. The V end lost 9 bases, the J end lost 1 base, and 10 bases lay between the germline ends. The CDR3 runs to 13 residues. The CDR3 reads CASRRDSNQPQHF. The CDR3 bases are TGCGCCAGTCGGCGGGACAGCAATCAGCCCCAGCATTTT.

A note on this clone: The sample has other DNA sequences that encode this CDR3 too. The rearrangement links TRBV7-2 to TRBJ2-3; 7 nucleotides line up with TRBD2. Germline CDR1 SGHTA, CDR2 FQGNSA. V trimming: 1 base; J trimming: 1 base; junction bases outside the gene matches: 2. The CDR3 is 15 amino acids. The CDR3 protein is CASSLGTSGTDTQYF. Here the CDR3 DNA reads TGTGCCAGCAGCTTAGGAACTAGCGGCACAGATACGCAGTATTTT. The variable domain in full, completed from reference TRBV7-2 and TRBJ2-3, reads GAGVSQSPSNKVTEKGKDVELRCDPISGHTALYWYRQSLGQGLEFLIYFQGNSAPDKSGLPSDRFSAERTGGSVSTLTIQRTQQEDSAVYLCASSLGTSGTDTQYFGPGTRLTVL.

The chain uses TRBV15 and TRBJ1-4; D is uncertain. The CDR3 has 13 residues. Germline V gene data show CDR1 as LNHNV and CDR2 as YYDKDF (reference sequence). Trimming left V 3 bases short and J 8 bases short, with 10 bases between. The DNA for the CDR3 is TGTGCCACCAGCAGGGCAATGGGCGAAAAACTGTTTTTT. This translates into CATSRAMGEKLFF.

The chain combines TRBV27 with TRBJ2-7; D possibly corresponds to TRBD1 (5 bases). Trimming cost V 3 bases and J 6 bases, with 15 bases left between them. The CDR3 runs 14 residues. Germline lookup yields CDR1 MNHEY and CDR2 SMNVEV (reference sequence). The CDR3 region is CASSFGAGSREQYF. The CDR3 DNA reads TGTGCCAGCAGTTTTGGCGCAGGGTCACGCGAGCAGTACTTC.

For this clone: Other DNA sequences in the sample encode the same CDR3. The genes are TRBV5-4 and TRBJ2-7, with D hard to call. The ends were cut back, 0 bases at V and 4 bases at J, with 8 bases in the middle. The CDR3 has 13 residues. Germline loops: CDR1 SGHNT, CDR2 YYREEE (reference sequence). The CDR3 DNA reads as TGTGCCAGCAGCTTGGGGTCTGCTTACGAGCAGTACTTC. Translating gives CASSLGSAYEQYF.

This chain joins TRBV7-9 and TRBJ2-7; 14 bases map to TRBD2. In germline, CDR1 is SEHNR, CDR2 FQNEAQ (reference sequence). J lost 6 bases, V lost 5 bases, and 6 bases had no gene match. The length of the CDR3 is 15 residues. The CDR3 sequence is CASSQGTSGSLEQYF. The CDR3 DNA sequence: TGTGCCAGCAGCCAGGGGACTAGCGGGAGTCTCGAGCAGTACTTC.

The chain joins TRBV7-8 to TRBJ1-2; a weak D match, TRBD1 (5 bases). V was pared by 1 base and J by 4 bases, with 7 bases between. Germline CDR1 is SGHVS and CDR2 is FQNEAQ. The CDR3 consists of 13 residues. As DNA, the CDR3 is TGTGCCAGCAGCTTAGATGGGGCCTATGGCTACACCTTC. It translates to CASSLDGAYGYTF.

The CDR3 reads CASSLRGQNTGELFF. CDR3 nucleotide sequence: TGTGCCAGCAGTCTCCGGGGGCAGAACACCGGGGAGCTGTTTTTT. The genes are TRBV6-5 and TRBJ2-2, with D perhaps TRBD1 or TRBD2 (6 bases each). V lost 5 bases to trimming and J lost 1 base, with 11 bases between them. The CDR3 totals 15 residues. From germline, CDR1 is MNHEY and CDR2 SVGAGI.

This clone was seen a single time. The chain employs TRBV6-1 and TRBJ2-7; D remains unclear. V lost 3 bases and J 0 bases, leaving 12 bases between the germline ends. The CDR3 has 15 residues. In germline, CDR1 is MNHNS, CDR2 SASEGT. The DNA of the CDR3 is TGTGCCAGCAGTGATAAGGTAACAGCCTCCTACGAGCAGTACTTC. Amino acid sequence: CASSDKVTASYEQYF.

The V and J genes are TRBV27 and TRBJ2-5, with TRBD2 matching over 10 bases. The V gene end was trimmed by 2 bases and the J gene end by 5 bases; junction bases not matched to a gene: 5. Germline values: CDR1 MNHEY, CDR2 SMNVEV (reference sequence). The CDR3 is 15 residues long. For the CDR3, the DNA is TGTGCCAGCAGTTTAGGCCCGGGACTAGCGGAGACCCAGTACTTC. Residues: CASSLGPGLAETQYF.

The chain links TRBV29-1 to TRBJ2-1; maybe TRBD2 (5 bases). Per the germline V gene, CDR1 is SQVTM and CDR2 is ANQGSEA. The CDR3 extends over 12 amino acids. The V and J ends lost 3 bases and 8 bases respectively, with 11 bases between them. CDR3 residues: CSVEPSFYEQFF. The CDR3 nucleotides read TGCAGCGTTGAGCCTAGCTTTTATGAGCAGTTCTTC.

A remark on this clone: At the DNA level, this CDR3 is encoded by other sequences in the same sample as well. The chain links TRBV6-5 to TRBJ2-7, with D possibly matching TRBD2 (6 bases). V shed 2 bases and J shed 3 bases, with 8 bases lying between them. The germline V gene has CDR1 MNHEY and CDR2 SVGAGI. This CDR3 contains 13 residues. The CDR3 region is CASSYGGSYEQYF. In nucleotides, the CDR3 is TGTGCCAGCAGTTACGGGGGGAGCTACGAGCAGTACTTC.

This chain connects TRBV19 to TRBJ2-5; unclear D gene. The CDR3 contains 14 residues. V was shortened by 6 bases and J by 8 bases, with 19 bases between the two germline ends. CDR1 and CDR2 from the germline V gene are LNHDA and SQIVND (reference sequence). CDR3 nucleotide sequence: TGTGCCAGTAGCTCCCTGAATCTCGAGAATACCCAGTACTTC. Translating it yields CASSSLNLENTQYF.